These 15 T cell receptor beta chains came from one sample sequenced in a study of cytomegalovirus exposure and HLA in healthy donors (dated by TCRdb to about 2017). Library generation was performed with the immunoSEQ multiplex PCR assay. For the multiplex PCR, a mixture combining 60 forward primers for TCR Vbeta segments and 13 reverse primers for TCR Jbeta segments was used. The table was pulled from immuneACCESS by TCRdb, which kept in-frame rearrangements only. Such tables lose some clones; where checked, under half of the loss comes from unresolved V genes, and the rest has no known cause. The sample table gives around 200,000 clones. 1.1% of the sample comes from the top ten. The sequenced sample was PBMCs. The source of these receptors is a girl aged 2-10 years in good health and CMV-seropositive.

This rearrangement joins TRBV27 to TRBJ2-1, with D tentatively TRBD1 (6 bases). From germline, CDR1 is MNHEY and CDR2 SMNVEV (reference sequence). V gave up 3 bases and J gave up 7 bases, with 16 bases separating them. The CDR3 length is 15 residues. CDR3 in DNA: TGTGCCAGCAGTTTTGCAGGGGCAGGGTGGAATGAGCAGTTCTTC. It encodes CASSFAGAGWNEQFF.

This chain connects TRBV25-1 to TRBJ2-5; 7 positions agree with TRBD1. The tail of the sequence fits TRBJ2-7 better, so the J call may be wrong. CDR1 and CDR2 from the germline V gene are MGHDK and SYGVNS. The CDR3 extends over 16 amino acids. The CDR3 reads CASSTTLGTERYEQYF. DNA for the CDR3: TGTGCCAGCAGTACAACTCTCGGGACAGAGAGATACGAGCAGTACTTC.

This chain links TRBV6-5 with TRBJ2-1; TRBD2 might be the D (5 bases). With 5 bases removed from V and 10 bases from J, the gap between germline ends came to 21 bases. The CDR3 is 15 amino acids. CDR1 and CDR2 (germline): MNHEY, SVGAGI. The CDR3 loop is CASSPLIALGGEQFF. The CDR3 DNA follows: TGTGCCAGCAGTCCTCTTATCGCCCTAGGAGGCGAGCAGTTCTTC.

J is TRBJ1-3 and V is TRBV13, with D maybe TRBD1 (5 bases). Germline assignment: CDR1 PRHDT and CDR2 FYEKMQ (reference sequence). The CDR3 contains 14 residues. V was clipped by 1 base and J by 4 bases, with 8 bases between them. The CDR3 DNA sequence: TGTGCCAGCAGCTTAGCAGGGTTCGGAAACACCATATATTTT. It is translated as CASSLAGFGNTIYF.

This sequence joins TRBV2 and TRBJ2-1; D is uncertain. The CDR3 spans 15 residues. The V gene lost 4 bases and the J gene lost 0 bases, with 10 bases spanning the gap. CDR1 and CDR2 from the germline V gene are SNHLY and FYNNEI. CDR3 residues: CASSGLESSYNEQFF. DNA for the CDR3: TGTGCCAGCAGTGGGCTAGAAAGCTCCTACAATGAGCAGTTCTTC.

The J gene is TRBJ2-2, the V gene TRBV11-3; D might be TRBD2 (6 bases). This CDR3 contains 15 residues. V lost 1 base and J 7 bases, leaving 13 bases between the germline ends. CDR1 SGHNT and CDR2 YENEEA come from the germline V gene. CDR3 sequence (DNA): TGTGCCAGCAGCTTAGTCGGGGGAGGAAGCGGGGAGCTGTTTTTT. Its protein product is CASSLVGGGSGELFF.

This CDR3 reads CASSSQGGTYGYTF. CDR3 DNA sequence: TGTGCCAGCAGCTCCCAGGGGGGTACCTATGGCTACACCTTC. V and J are TRBV11-2 and TRBJ1-2, with 7 bases identical to TRBD1. Trimming cost V 4 bases and J 4 bases; bases outside gene matches: 6. Germline V gives CDR1 SGHAT, CDR2 FQNNGV. The CDR3 covers 14 residues.

This chain connects TRBV6-5 to TRBJ1-4; the D is unclear. Germline V CDR1 and CDR2: MNHEY, SVGAGI. The CDR3 sequence is 14 residues long. The germline V and J ends were trimmed by 0 bases and 5 bases, with 7 bases remaining between them. CDR3 DNA: TGTGCCAGCAGTTACTCCTACTCGAATGAAAAACTGTTTTTT. The encoded protein is CASSYSYSNEKLFF.

The chain combines TRBV6-1 with TRBJ2-7; D gene ambiguous. Trimming shortened V by 2 bases and J by 3 bases, and 5 bases separated the two germline ends. In germline, CDR1 is MNHNS, CDR2 SASEGT. CDR3 length: 12 amino acids. In DNA, the CDR3 is TGTGCCAGCAGTGAAACCGGCTACGAGCAGTACTTC. This sequence encodes CASSETGYEQYF.

The chain carries TRBV9 and TRBJ2-5; D is perhaps TRBD2 (6 bases). CDR1 is SGDLS and CDR2 is YYNGEE in the germline V gene. V was clipped by 0 bases and J by 5 bases, with 17 bases between them. CDR3 length equals 16 residues. CDR3 DNA: TGTGCCAGCAGCGTAGATTTAACGGGAGTTCAGGAGACCCAGTACTTC. This codes for CASSVDLTGVQETQYF.

This chain joins TRBV2 and TRBJ1-3; TRBD1 is a possible D gene (5 bases). The CDR3 sequence is 16 residues long. Germline V gives CDR1 SNHLY, CDR2 FYNNEI. V dropped 5 bases and J dropped 0 bases, with 14 bases sitting between them. This CDR3 is CASSMGRGLSGNTIYF. CDR3 in DNA: TGTGCCAGCAGTATGGGGCGGGGACTCTCTGGAAACACCATATATTTT.

The chain uses TRBV28 and TRBJ2-1; 10 positions match TRBD2. Unmatched junction bases numbered 7, after V lost 3 bases and J lost 8 bases. Germline-derived CDR1 and CDR2 are MDHEN and SYDVKM. The CDR3 spans 15 residues. This CDR3 reads CASSLMGLALDEQFF. The DNA for the CDR3 is TGTGCCAGCAGTTTGATGGGACTAGCGTTAGATGAGCAGTTCTTC.

V and J are TRBV7-2 and TRBJ1-2, with TRBD1 matching over 7 bases. J was trimmed by 0 bases and V by 5 bases; bases with no gene match: 12. CDR1 is SGHTA and CDR2 is FQGNSA in the germline V gene. This CDR3 region has 17 residues. As DNA, the CDR3 is TGTGCCAGCAGCCTAAGACAGGGTTTTATTACTAACTATGGCTACACCTTC. This codes for CASSLRQGFITNYGYTF.

The chain combines TRBV18 with TRBJ2-7; D gene ambiguous. V dropped 1 base and J dropped 3 bases, with 13 bases sitting between them. This CDR3 comprises 15 residues. CDR1 and CDR2 (germline): KGHSH, LQKENI. The CDR3 region is CASSPLESSRYEQYF. In nucleotides, the CDR3 is TGTGCCAGCTCACCACTAGAATCCTCCCGCTACGAGCAGTACTTC.

The rearrangement links TRBV28 to TRBJ2-5, with 9 bases aligning to TRBD2. Germline V gene sequence: CDR1 MDHEN, CDR2 SYDVKM. This CDR3 is 15 amino acids long. V lost 8 bases and J lost 2; bases outside the gene matches: 9. This CDR3 is CASSSPGLAQETQYF. DNA of the CDR3: TGTGCCAGCTCATCCCCGGGACTAGCTCAAGAGACCCAGTACTTC.